At least ten counts were recorded for the clone carrying this T cell receptor beta chain. Clinicians diagnosed patients from clinical symptoms, serum thyroxine and TRAb, thyroid ultrasound and orbital computed tomography. The CDR3 has 17 residues. J was trimmed by 4 bases and V by 5 bases; bases with no gene match: 7. The germline gives CDR1 SGHRS, CDR2 YFSETQ. The sample originates from a study of T cells in Graves' hyperthyroidism and ophthalmopathy. RNA transcripts provided the source from which TCR beta CDR3 regions were amplified. TCR CDR3 underwent first-round RT-PCR with the HTBI primer set. TCRdb itself ran the multiplex PCR reads through MiXCR, one entry per CDR3 protein. The table lists around 250,000 distinct CDR3 sequences, around 24% of them singletons, with roughly a third in the top ten.

This clonotype was sampled from a woman aged 40 to 49 with Graves' ophthalmopathy. V gene TRBV5-1 combines with J gene TRBJ2-2; 14 bases fit TRBD2. Sequencing was done on a sample of blood. Written as DNA, the CDR3 is TGCGCCAGCAGGGAAGAGACTAGCGGGAGGGCCACCGGGGAGCTGTTTTTT. This sequence encodes CASREETSGRATGELFF.